This TCR beta chain was documented in a study of OX40 agonist ivuxolimab in advanced cancers. Whole-study context: Having had anti-PD-1, anti-PD-L1 or anti-CTLA-4 therapy before was allowed, and around 39% had some. Whole-study findings and limits: At 0.1 to 3.0 mg/kg and by week 6, CD4+ and CD8+ T cells in the blood had expanded clonally. Some of the lowest clonal expansion was seen in partial responders at 0.1-3.0 mg/kg. Some nonresponders likewise displayed low normalized T-cell clonal expansion.

Repertoires were generated with immunoSEQ multiplex PCR, while TCRdb's copy carries only in-frame clones and drops some. The sample holds about 44,000 clones, 85% to 95% seen once. The CDR3 sequence is 14 residues long. Germline V CDR1 and CDR2: MNHNS, SASEGT. V lost 7 bases and J lost 6, with 16 bases in between. Concerning this clone: What it binds is not known.

This chain uses TRBV6-1 with TRBJ1-5; possible D gene TRBD1, 5 bases. The specimen was CD4+ or CD8+ T cells sorted from blood, collected in a trial of the OX40 agonist ivuxolimab. The receptor comes from an adult with an advanced solid tumor such as melanoma, head and neck, liver or kidney cancer. CDR3 sequence (DNA): TGTGCCAGCAACCCGCAGGGAATGTTTCAGCCCCAGCATTTT. Translation: CASNPQGMFQPQHF.